Listed here are 29 T cell receptor beta chains from one sample, sequenced in a study of shared clonotypes between healthy human individuals. The method was immunoSEQ multiplex PCR; TCRdb's version includes in-frame clones alone and lacks a portion of them. In the table there are more than 2 million clones, 90% to 97% of which are singletons. The sample consisted of naive CD4+ T cells sorted from blood. This sample's subset: CD45RA+ positively selected. These receptors all come from a man younger than 35 in good health.

DNA for the CDR3: TGCGCCAGCAGCCAAGATAGGGAACGGACAGGGCGGGAAAAACTGTTTTTT. Translated, it gives CASSQDRERTGREKLFF. V is TRBV4-1 and J is TRBJ1-4, with TRBD1 matching 8 bases. The CDR3 totals 17 residues. The V segment lost 0 bases and the J segment 8 bases; nucleotides outside the gene matches: 11. CDR1 is MGHRA and CDR2 is YSYEKL in the germline V gene.

The chain links TRBV7-9 to TRBJ1-1; 7 bases line up with TRBD1. Germline V CDR1 and CDR2: SEHNR, FQNEAQ (reference sequence). The CDR3 has 14 residues. The trim removed 5 bases at V and 4 bases at J, leaving 7 bases unmatched. CDR3 region: CASSPFQGGTEAFF. CDR3 in DNA: TGTGCCAGCAGCCCATTCCAGGGGGGCACTGAAGCTTTCTTT.

The chain carries TRBV6-5 and TRBJ1-6, with a possible D match to TRBD1 (5 bases). Trimming took 7 bases from V and 3 from J, leaving 7 bases between them. This CDR3 is 13 amino acids long. CDR1 MNHEY and CDR2 SVGAGI come from the germline V gene. The CDR3: CASKGVYNSPLHF. The DNA of the CDR3 is TGTGCCAGCAAAGGGGTCTATAATTCACCCCTCCACTTT.

This chain joins TRBV7-8 and TRBJ2-7; perhaps TRBD2 as D (5 bases). V was pared by 5 bases and J by 2 bases, with 7 bases between. Germline values: CDR1 SGHVS, CDR2 FQNEAQ. CDR3 size: 12 residues. The CDR3 bases are TGTGCCAGCAGCCGCGGGCCCTACGAGCAGTACTTC. Protein: CASSRGPYEQYF.

V usage is TRBV28 and J usage is TRBJ1-6; 11 bases are a match to TRBD1. This CDR3 has 16 residues. The ends lost 6 bases at V and 9 bases at J; junction bases unmatched: 10. The germline V gene encodes CDR1 MDHEN and CDR2 SYDVKM. The CDR3 sequence is CASSLGQGAHLSPLHF. CDR3 sequence (DNA): TGTGCCAGCAGCTTAGGACAGGGGGCGCATCTTTCACCCCTCCACTTT.

This chain joins TRBV9 and TRBJ1-4; D perhaps matches TRBD1 (6 bases). CDR3 length: 16 amino acids. Germline lookup yields CDR1 SGDLS and CDR2 YYNGEE. Trimming left V 0 bases short and J 3 bases short, with 12 bases between. The CDR3 coding sequence is TGTGCCAGCAGCGTAGGCCGGGGGCAGGCTAATGAAAAACTGTTTTTT. Protein sequence: CASSVGRGQANEKLFF.

V gene TRBV10-3 combines with J gene TRBJ2-5; TRBD2 might be the D (6 bases). The CDR3 totals 15 residues. Germline V lookup: CDR1 ENHRY, CDR2 SYGVKD. V lost 0 bases and J lost 0, with 8 bases in between. This chain's CDR3 is CAISESGGDQETQYF. The CDR3 DNA is TGTGCCATCAGTGAGTCGGGCGGGGACCAAGAGACCCAGTACTTC.

The J gene is TRBJ2-2, the V gene TRBV5-4, with a possible D match to TRBD2 (5 bases). Between the trimmed V and J ends, which lost 0 bases and 5 bases, there was a span of 14 bases. The CDR3 covers 16 residues. Looked up from germline, CDR1 is SGHNT and CDR2 is YYREEE (reference sequence). Written as DNA, the CDR3 is TGTGCCAGCAGCTTGGTTTCTACCCCGGGGACCGGGGAGCTGTTTTTT. Translated, it gives CASSLVSTPGTGELFF.

The sample holds one count of this clone. This chain links TRBV6-1 with TRBJ1-2; 7 bases align to TRBD1. Germline assignment: CDR1 MNHNS and CDR2 SASEGT. The V and J ends lost 4 bases and 7 bases, in that order; junction bases with no gene match: 6. The CDR3 totals 13 residues. The CDR3 sequence: CASSVEGAIGYTF. CDR3 bases: TGTGCCAGCAGTGTGGAGGGGGCGATTGGCTACACCTTC.

This clone was seen just once. The chain carries TRBV5-6 and TRBJ2-4, with no clear D. Between the trimmed V and J ends, which lost 0 bases and 9 bases, there was a span of 10 bases. From germline, CDR1 is SGHDT and CDR2 YYEEEE. The CDR3 covers 13 residues. As DNA, the CDR3 is TGTGCCAGCAGCTTGGATGGCAGGAGCATTCAGTACTTC. This encodes CASSLDGRSIQYF.

The chain has TRBV7-2 and TRBJ2-1; 11 positions match TRBD2. Losses at the gene ends were 0 bases for V and 7 bases for J; bases not matched to a gene: 8. This CDR3 contains 17 residues. CDR1 and CDR2 (germline): SGHTA, FQGNSA. CDR3 sequence: CASSLAPASSGRNEQFF. CDR3 nucleotide sequence: TGTGCCAGCAGCTTAGCGCCGGCGTCTAGCGGGAGGAATGAGCAGTTCTTC.

V and J are TRBV4-1 and TRBJ2-7, with no clear D. The CDR3 is 15 amino acids. Germline V gene sequence: CDR1 MGHRA, CDR2 YSYEKL. V was shortened by 3 bases and J by 2 bases, with 14 bases between the two germline ends. CDR3 protein: CASSQAGPAAYEQYF. The CDR3 coding sequence is TGCGCCAGCAGCCAGGCCGGGCCGGCGGCCTACGAGCAGTACTTC.

The rearrangement joins TRBV27 to TRBJ2-7; 8 bases are a match to TRBD2. V shed 3 bases, J shed 3 bases, and the junction held 4 bases outside the gene matches. This CDR3 is built from 14 residues. Per the germline V gene, CDR1 is MNHEY and CDR2 is SMNVEV (reference sequence). The CDR3 is CASSFRGGFYEQYF. The CDR3 DNA is TGTGCCAGCAGTTTTCGCGGGGGGTTCTACGAGCAGTACTTC.

This sequence joins TRBV5-1 and TRBJ2-1; 7 nucleotides line up with TRBD2. V was pared by 4 bases and J by 7 bases, with 11 bases of the junction left unmatched. This CDR3 is 15 amino acids long. The germline gives CDR1 SGHRS, CDR2 YFSETQ. CDR3 sequence: CASSRSSGNRNEQFF. The CDR3 DNA sequence: TGCGCCAGCAGCCGTTCCAGCGGGAATAGGAATGAGCAGTTCTTC.

Concerning this clone itself: The sample holds other DNA sequences that translate to the same CDR3. V is TRBV6-1 and J is TRBJ2-7; no definite D call. Germline V gene lookup returns CDR1 MNHNS and CDR2 SASEGT. This CDR3 is 13 amino acids long. The V and J ends lost 2 bases and 2 bases respectively, with 7 bases between them. The CDR3 is CASSENTAYEQYF. The CDR3 nucleotides are TGTGCCAGCAGTGAAAACACAGCCTACGAGCAGTACTTC.

The V and J genes are TRBV29-1 and TRBJ2-4; D not resolved. This CDR3 spans 13 amino acids. The V end was cut by 2 bases, the J end by 6 bases, with 11 bases between. Germline CDR1 and CDR2: SQVTM and ANQGSEA. The CDR3 protein is CSVELGGVNIQYF. The CDR3 DNA is TGCAGCGTTGAATTAGGTGGGGTAAACATTCAGTACTTC. Using reference TRBV29-1 and TRBJ2-4 for the parts outside the CDR3, the full variable domain is SAVISQKPSRDICQRGTSLTIQCQVDSQVTMMFWYRQQPGQSLTLIATANQGSEATYESGFVIDKFPISRPNLTFSTLTVSNMSPEDSSIYLCSVELGGVNIQYFGAGTRLSVL.

The V gene is TRBV23-1, the J gene TRBJ2-3, with D maybe TRBD1 (6 bases). TRBV23-1 is labeled an ORF, and its function is uncertain. The CDR3 is made up of 15 amino acids. Trimming shortened V by 4 bases and J by 6 bases, and 17 bases separated the two germline ends. The CDR3 loop reads CASSRYRESWDTQYF. The CDR3 DNA sequence: TGCGCCAGCAGTCGTTACAGGGAATCTTGGGATACGCAGTATTTT.

The J gene is TRBJ2-5, the V gene TRBV28; no clear D. V lost 5 bases and J lost 7, with 14 bases in between. Germline loops: CDR1 MDHEN, CDR2 SYDVKM. This CDR3 has 13 residues. The chain's CDR3 is CASSPGGTGTQYF. The CDR3 nucleotides are TGTGCCAGCAGTCCCGGTGGTACCGGGACCCAGTACTTC.

V gene TRBV14 combines with J gene TRBJ2-7; D ambiguous. V lost 6 bases, J lost 4 bases, and 16 bases lay in between. This CDR3 is 14 amino acids long. From germline, CDR1 is SGHDN and CDR2 FVKESK. The CDR3 is CASSLQPGRYEQYF. The CDR3, as DNA: TGTGCCAGCAGTCTTCAACCGGGCCGTTACGAGCAGTACTTC.

Concerning this clone itself: Other nucleotide sequences in the sample specify the same CDR3. The chain couples TRBV29-1 to TRBJ1-3; D gene unclear. Per germline, CDR1 SQVTM and CDR2 ANQGSEA. V was trimmed by 4 bases and J by 0 bases, leaving 7 bases between them. The CDR3 is 13 amino acids. The CDR3 loop is CSVGQVSGNTIYF. CDR3 sequence (DNA): TGCAGCGTTGGGCAGGTCTCTGGAAACACCATATATTTT. Based on the CDR3 plus reference TRBV29-1 and TRBJ1-3, the full variable domain is SAVISQKPSRDICQRGTSLTIQCQVDSQVTMMFWYRQQPGQSLTLIATANQGSEATYESGFVIDKFPISRPNLTFSTLTVSNMSPEDSSIYLCSVGQVSGNTIYFGEGSWLTVV.

This clone has just one count. Other nucleotide sequences from this sample produce the same CDR3. The rearrangement joins TRBV28 to TRBJ2-1; no reliable D call. Germline V gene sequence: CDR1 MDHEN, CDR2 SYDVKM. This CDR3 comprises 14 residues. The ends were cut back, 8 bases at V and 0 bases at J, with 11 bases in the middle. CDR3: CASPPSSSYNEQFF. DNA of the CDR3: TGTGCCAGCCCACCTTCGAGCTCCTACAATGAGCAGTTCTTC.

This clone was recorded only once. J is TRBJ2-6 and V is TRBV4-2; D uncertain. Germline loops: CDR1 LGHNA, CDR2 YNFKEQ. V gave up 0 bases and J gave up 0 bases, with 9 bases separating them. This CDR3 region has 17 residues. The CDR3 sequence is CASSQDWAVSGANVLTF. The CDR3 DNA follows: TGTGCCAGCAGCCAAGATTGGGCGGTCTCTGGGGCCAACGTCCTGACTTTC.

The chain is built from TRBV5-1 and TRBJ2-2, with no clear D. The CDR3 runs 15 residues. The V end lost 5 bases, the J end lost 4 bases, and 15 bases lay between the germline ends. CDR1 and CDR2 (germline): SGHRS, YFSETQ. The CDR3 here is CASSITLESTGELFF. Here the CDR3 DNA reads TGCGCCAGCAGTATTACGCTGGAGAGCACCGGGGAGCTGTTTTTT.

The V gene is TRBV28, the J gene TRBJ1-4, with TRBD1 identical over 8 bases. The CDR3 extends over 15 amino acids. CDR1 is MDHEN, CDR2 SYDVKM, per germline. The ends lost 6 bases at V and 3 bases at J; junction bases unmatched: 6. CDR3 DNA sequence: TGTGCCAGCAGCCTCCCGACAGGGGCTAATGAAAAACTGTTTTTT. The encoded protein is CASSLPTGANEKLFF.

J is TRBJ2-1 and V is TRBV10-2; 7 bases match TRBD1. CDR3 size: 16 residues. The V segment lost 7 bases and the J segment 0 bases; nucleotides outside the gene matches: 9. Looked up from germline, CDR1 is WSHSY and CDR2 is SAAADI. The CDR3 is CASIKPTGSSYNEQFF. CDR3 DNA sequence: TGCGCCAGCATTAAGCCGACAGGGAGCTCCTACAATGAGCAGTTCTTC.

V usage is TRBV5-6 and J usage is TRBJ2-5; 8 bases align to TRBD2. V gave up 2 bases and J gave up 2 bases; unmatched junction bases: 11. Germline CDR1 reads SGHDT; CDR2 reads YYEEEE. This CDR3 is built from 17 residues. The CDR3 sequence: CASSLLTGGPPQETQYF. The CDR3 nucleotides read TGTGCCAGCAGCTTATTAACGGGGGGGCCTCCACAAGAGACCCAGTACTTC.

The chain uses TRBV7-2 and TRBJ2-1, with D perhaps matching TRBD1 or TRBD2 (5 bases each). Germline V CDR1 and CDR2: SGHTA, FQGNSA. The CDR3 length is 15 residues. Trimming left V 0 bases short and J 4 bases short, with 10 bases between. This CDR3 reads CASSLAAGAYNEQFF. The CDR3 DNA follows: TGTGCCAGCAGCTTAGCGGCCGGGGCTTACAATGAGCAGTTCTTC.

The rearrangement uses TRBV30 and TRBJ1-1; no reliable D call. Germline CDR1 and CDR2: GTSNPN and SVGIG (reference sequence). CDR3 length: 15 amino acids. V lost 0 bases and J 7 bases, leaving 18 bases between the germline ends. DNA for the CDR3: TGTGCCTGGAGTGTTATGGCAGCCAGCCTTATTGAAGCTTTCTTT. Translating it yields CAWSVMAASLIEAFF.

Written as DNA, the CDR3 is TGTGCCAGCAGTTACACACGACAGGGCTTGAATCAGCCCCAGCATTTT. Encoded protein: CASSYTRQGLNQPQHF. This chain links TRBV6-5 with TRBJ1-5, with 7 bases lining up with TRBD1. The CDR3 length is 16 residues. The trim removed 2 bases at V and 4 bases at J, leaving 8 bases unmatched. CDR1 and CDR2 (germline): MNHEY, SVGAGI.